The text below deals with one T cell receptor (beta chain). This sample stems from a study of blood T cell repertoires in COVID-19. The data were produced by immunoSEQ multiplex PCR, yet TCRdb's version contains in-frame clones alone and is incomplete. This table holds 200,000 to 250,000 clones, roughly 85% found once. Sequenced: peripheral blood. This TCR was sampled from a woman aged 70-85 years with COVID-19, enrolled during active disease.

The CDR3 DNA follows: TGTGCCAGTACCATAGGAGGGAACCATCAGCCCCAGCATTTT. Translated, it gives CASTIGGNHQPQHF. The rearrangement links TRBV19 to TRBJ1-5; unclear D gene. With 7 bases removed from V and 5 bases from J, the gap between germline ends came to 15 bases. The CDR3 has 14 residues. Germline CDR1 LNHDA, CDR2 SQIVND (reference sequence). The variable domain in full, completed from reference TRBV19 and TRBJ1-5, reads DGGITQSPKYLFRKEGQNVTLSCEQNLNHDAMYWYRQDPGQGLRLIYYSQIVNDFQKGDIAEGYSVSREKKESFPLTVTSAQKNPTAFYLCASTIGGNHQPQHFGDGTRLSIL.